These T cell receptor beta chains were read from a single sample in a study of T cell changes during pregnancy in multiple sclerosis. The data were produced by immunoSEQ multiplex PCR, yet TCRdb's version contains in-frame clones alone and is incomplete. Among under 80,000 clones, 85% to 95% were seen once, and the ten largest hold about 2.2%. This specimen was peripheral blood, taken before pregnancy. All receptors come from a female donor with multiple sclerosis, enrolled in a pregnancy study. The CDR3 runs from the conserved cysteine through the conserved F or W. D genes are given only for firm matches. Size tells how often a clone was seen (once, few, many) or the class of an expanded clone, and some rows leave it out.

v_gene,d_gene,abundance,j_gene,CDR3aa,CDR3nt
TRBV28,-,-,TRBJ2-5,CASSFPRRGDRETQYF,TGTGCCAGCAGTTTTCCCCGCAGGGGAGATCGGGAGACCCAGTACTTC
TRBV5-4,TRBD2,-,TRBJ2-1,CASRSFGSGTSGSGNEQFF,TGTGCCAGCAGATCCTTCGGGTCCGGGACTAGCGGGAGTGGCAATGAGCAGTTCTTC
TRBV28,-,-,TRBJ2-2,CASSSWTANTGELFF,TGTGCCAGCAGTTCATGGACTGCGAACACCGGGGAGCTGTTTTTT
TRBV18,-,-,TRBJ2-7,CASSPGGAREQYF,TGTGCCAGCTCACCCGGAGGGGCTCGCGAGCAGTACTTC
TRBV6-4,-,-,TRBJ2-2,CASSLQGWNGELFF,TGTGCCAGCAGCCTACAGGGTTGGAACGGGGAGCTGTTTTTT
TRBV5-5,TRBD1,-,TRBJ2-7,CASSSGQGRYEQYF,TGTGCCAGCAGCTCCGGACAGGGACGCTACGAGCAGTACTTC
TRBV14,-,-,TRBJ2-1,CASSLSQGSEQFF,TGTGCCAGCAGCCTAAGTCAGGGGAGTGAGCAGTTCTTC
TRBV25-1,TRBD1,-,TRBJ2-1,CASSEDRYYNEQFF,TGTGCCAGCAGTGAGGACAGGTATTACAATGAGCAGTTCTTC
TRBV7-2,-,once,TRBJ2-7,CASSPARTVYEQYF,TGTGCCAGCAGCCCCGCAAGGACAGTTTACGAGCAGTACTTC
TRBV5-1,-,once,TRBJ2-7,CASSLDVARTYEQYF,TGCGCCAGCAGCTTGGATGTCGCCAGGACCTACGAGCAGTACTTC
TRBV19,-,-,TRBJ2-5,CASSNPGVQETQYF,TGTGCCAGTAGTAATCCGGGAGTCCAAGAGACCCAGTACTTC
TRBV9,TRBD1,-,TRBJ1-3,CASSLTGGTISGNTIYF,TGTGCCAGCAGCCTAACAGGGGGAACCATCTCTGGAAACACCATATATTTT
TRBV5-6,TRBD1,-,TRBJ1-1,CASSFWTGVSTEAFF,TGTGCCAGCAGCTTCTGGACAGGGGTTAGCACTGAAGCTTTCTTT
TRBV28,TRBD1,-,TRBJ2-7,CASTETGFPYEQYF,TGTGCCAGCACCGAGACAGGGTTCCCCTACGAGCAGTACTTC
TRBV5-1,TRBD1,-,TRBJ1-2,CASSLGRQGLYGYTF,TGCGCCAGCAGCTTGGGACGACAGGGACTTTATGGCTACACCTTC
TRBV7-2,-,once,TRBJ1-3,CASSSPLDSSGNTIYF,TGTGCCAGCAGCTCCCCACTGGACAGCTCTGGAAACACCATATATTTT
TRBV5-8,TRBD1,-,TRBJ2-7,CASSRDRASYEQYF,TGTGCCAGCAGCCGGGACAGGGCTTCCTACGAGCAGTACTTC
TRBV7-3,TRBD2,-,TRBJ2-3,CASSSGHGRGTDTQYF,TGTGCCAGCAGCTCAGGGCACGGGAGGGGTACAGATACGCAGTATTTT
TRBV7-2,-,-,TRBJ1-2,CASSLSAGNYGYTF,TGTGCCAGCAGCTTATCAGCAGGAAACTATGGCTACACCTTC
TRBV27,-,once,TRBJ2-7,CASSLSRLSEQYF,TGTGCCAGCAGTTTATCCAGGTTATCCGAGCAGTACTTC
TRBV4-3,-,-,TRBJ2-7,CASSQGVGGSYEQYF,TGCGCCAGCAGCCAAGGGGTCGGGGGTTCCTACGAGCAGTACTTC
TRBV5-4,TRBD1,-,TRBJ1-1,CASSLGQGAEEAFF,TGTGCCAGCAGCTTAGGACAGGGGGCGGAGGAAGCTTTCTTT
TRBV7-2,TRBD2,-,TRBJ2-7,CASSWNSGSSYEQYF,TGTGCCAGCAGCTGGAATAGCGGGAGCTCCTACGAGCAGTACTTC
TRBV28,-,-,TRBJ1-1,CASSFKNTRRAFF,TGTGCCAGCAGTTTTAAAAACACTCGGAGGGCTTTCTTT
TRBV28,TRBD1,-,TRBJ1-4,CASSSTGVGNEKLFF,TGTGCCAGCAGTTCGACAGGGGTCGGGAATGAAAAACTGTTTTTT
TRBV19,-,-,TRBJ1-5,CASSIYRDIYSRSNQPQHF,TGTGCCAGTAGTATTTACCGGGACATATACAGTAGGAGCAATCAGCCCCAGCATTTT
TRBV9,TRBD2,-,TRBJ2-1,CASSPRLASSYNEQFF,TGTGCCAGCAGCCCGAGACTAGCGAGCTCCTACAATGAGCAGTTCTTC
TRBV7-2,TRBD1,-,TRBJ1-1,CASRTGPNTEAFF,TGTGCCAGCAGGACAGGGCCGAACACTGAAGCTTTCTTT
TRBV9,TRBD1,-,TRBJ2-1,CACSGGPGDEQFF,TGTGCCTGTTCAGGGGGCCCGGGCGATGAGCAGTTCTTC